A selection of T cell receptor beta chains follows, all from one sample in a study of blood T cell repertoires in COVID-19. Clones were sequenced by immunoSEQ multiplex PCR, and TCRdb holds only the in-frame ones, with some missing. The sample shows some 200,000 clones, approximately 86% of them seen only once. Input material: peripheral blood. Source of these receptors: an elderly woman in a cohort sampled during active or convalescent COVID-19. Each CDR3 is given with its conserved first and last residue. Clone size, where shown, is once, few, many, or a class for clones that have expanded.

>14|TRBJ1-5|TRBV6-5|NA
CASSSGQINQPQHF
>11|TRBJ1-3|TRBV11-3|NA
CASSFRNTIYF
>13|TRBJ1-1|TRBV9|NA
CASSPDARAEAFF
>16|TRBJ2-7|TRBV28|NA
CASSRVQGGPMGEQYF
>13|TRBJ1-1|TRBV10-3|NA
CAIRDRENTEAFF
>12|TRBJ2-7|TRBV5-5|NA
CASSLQGYEQYF
>14|TRBJ1-2|TRBV3-1/TRBV3-2|once
CASSQIDRGGGYTF
>18|TRBJ2-7|TRBV18|few
CASSPPRHSGLRTYEQYF
>13|TRBJ1-1|TRBV7-8|NA
CASSLAQNTEAFF
>15|TRBJ2-1|TRBV9|NA
CASRETGQTYNEQFF
>14|TRBJ2-3|TRBV29-1|few
CSAGLAGGTDTQYF
>13|TRBJ2-2|TRBV19|few
CASSIFNTGELFF
>14|TRBJ1-5|TRBV4-1|NA
CASRDTGPNQPQHF
>14|TRBJ2-7|TRBV11-2|few
CASSLDRGQGQQYF
>16|TRBJ1-5|TRBV19|NA
CASSIPHRGPYQPQHF
>16|TRBJ1-5|TRBV19|NA
CASSIFRRGYNQPQHF
>16|TRBJ2-3|TRBV4-2|once
CASSQEGTSGSGTQYF
>14|TRBJ1-5|TRBV6-5|NA
CASSRWGQNQPQHF
>12|TRBJ2-7|TRBV10-2|NA
CASSEEFTEQYF
>15|TRBJ2-5|TRBV7-7|NA
CASSFRQGGQETQYF
>13|TRBJ1-3|TRBV4-3|NA
CASSQDRGNTIYF
>15|TRBJ1-2|TRBV4-1|NA
CASSLVDGGKGGYTF
>13|TRBJ2-1|TRBV7-2|NA
CASSLRVTTEQFF
>14|TRBJ1-2|TRBV5-1|NA
CASSGRGTNYGYTF
>16|TRBJ1-2|TRBV6-6|NA
CASSYLETGGNYGYTF
>13|TRBJ2-3|TRBV7-2|many
CASSLAGATTQYF
>14|TRBJ2-3|TRBV6-6|NA
CASSYRGSTDTQYF
>14|TRBJ2-3|TRBV7-2|NA
CASSFQGSTDTQYF
>13|TRBJ1-3|TRBV7-6|NA
CASSPDTGNTIYF
>14|TRBJ1-4|TRBV7-8|once
CASSFFLTNEKLFF
>13|TRBJ1-2|TRBV30|NA
CAWSGFVGGPYTF
>15|TRBJ1-2|TRBV27|NA
CASSNYRGSDYGYTF
>18|TRBJ2-7|TRBV5-1|once
CASSPPRTSGGSSYEQYF